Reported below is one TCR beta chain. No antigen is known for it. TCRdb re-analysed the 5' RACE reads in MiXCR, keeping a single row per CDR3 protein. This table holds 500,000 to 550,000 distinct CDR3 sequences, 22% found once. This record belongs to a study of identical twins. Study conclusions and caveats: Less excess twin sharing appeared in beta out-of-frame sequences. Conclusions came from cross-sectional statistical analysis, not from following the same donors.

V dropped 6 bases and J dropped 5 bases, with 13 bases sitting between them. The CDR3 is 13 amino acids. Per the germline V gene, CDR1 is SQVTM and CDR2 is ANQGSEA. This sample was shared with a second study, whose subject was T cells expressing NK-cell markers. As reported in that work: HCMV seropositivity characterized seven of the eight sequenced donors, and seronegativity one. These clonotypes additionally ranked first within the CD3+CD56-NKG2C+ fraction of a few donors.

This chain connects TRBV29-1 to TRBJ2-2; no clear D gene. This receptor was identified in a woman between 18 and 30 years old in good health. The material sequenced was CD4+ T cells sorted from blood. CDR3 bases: TGCAGCGTCGATCGCAGCGAGACCGGGGAGCTGTTTTTT. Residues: CSVDRSETGELFF.